Reported below is one TCR beta chain. The same CDR3 is also encoded by other DNA sequences in this sample. The sample originates from a study of T cell changes during pregnancy in multiple sclerosis. V dropped 1 base and J dropped 5 bases, with 8 bases sitting between them. The CDR3 is 14 residues long. Germline V CDR1 and CDR2: SEHNR, FQNEAQ (reference sequence). Generated by immunoSEQ multiplex PCR, the TCRdb table keeps only in-frame clones and is missing some. The sample yields about 110,000 clones, about 90% seen once. The rearrangement links TRBV7-9 to TRBJ1-4, with D perhaps matching TRBD1 (5 bases). The clonotype originates from a female donor with multiple sclerosis, enrolled in a pregnancy study. Sequencing used peripheral blood, obtained before pregnancy. This CDR3 reads CASSLERGNEKLFF. CDR3 in DNA: TGTGCCAGCAGCTTAGAACGGGGGAATGAAAAACTGTTTTTT.